The 23 T cell receptor beta chains in this list originate from one sample, sequenced in a study of spatial heterogeneity in lung cancer. Study findings and constraints: The number of expanded tumor alpha and beta chains correlated with mutation number.

MiXCR, applied by TCRdb to the 5' RACE reads, yields one record per CDR3 protein. The sample carries fewer than 7,000 distinct CDR3 sequences, over 12% recorded once. Their antigens remain unidentified. Time point described: sample taken at primary tumor resection. The material was lung tumor tissue, obtained at surgery. These receptor sequences come from a male donor with early-stage non-small cell lung cancer.

This clonotype is labeled large. The chain joins TRBV5-1 to TRBJ2-2; weak D call: TRBD2 (5 bases). V was pared by 5 bases and J by 2 bases, with 10 bases between. The CDR3 length is 14 residues. The germline gives CDR1 SGHRS, CDR2 YFSETQ. The CDR3 region is CASSLSENTGELFF. CDR3 DNA sequence: TGCGCCAGCAGTCTTAGCGAAAACACCGGGGAGCTGTTTTTT.

Ten or more counts support this clonotype. One end of the junction varies from germline; a read error may be responsible. The chain combines TRBV20-1 with TRBJ2-7; no definite D call. This CDR3 is built from 14 residues. The germline CDR1 and CDR2 sequences are DFQATT and SNEGSKA (reference sequence). In nucleotides, the CDR3 is TGCAGTGCTGGAGACCCCCAGAGGTCCTACGAGCAGTACTTC. This codes for CSAGDPQRSYEQYF.

The chain has TRBV19 and TRBJ2-1, with 9 positions matching TRBD1. V gave up 4 bases and J gave up 10 bases; unmatched junction bases: 11. The CDR3 runs 15 residues. CDR1 LNHDA and CDR2 SQIVND come from the germline V gene (reference sequence). Here the CDR3 reads CASSTGTGRRGEQFF. The DNA for the CDR3 is TGTGCCAGTAGTACAGGGACAGGGAGGAGAGGGGAGCAGTTCTTC.

In its sample, this clonotype is medium-sized (0.01 to 0.1%). The chain combines TRBV10-2 with TRBJ2-2; D is ambiguous. The V gene's germline CDR1 is WSHSY and CDR2 SAAADI. V gave up 6 bases and J gave up 4 bases, with 6 bases separating them. There are 12 residues in the CDR3. As DNA, the CDR3 is TGCGCCAGCAGGATGTTCACCGGGGAGCTGTTTTTT. Translating it yields CASRMFTGELFF.

This clonotype was counted a few times. The rearrangement links TRBV6-5 to TRBJ1-2, with D perhaps matching TRBD1 (6 bases). Germline CDR1 MNHEY, CDR2 SVGAGI. V lost 4 bases, J lost 6 bases, and 12 bases lay in between. The CDR3 consists of 13 residues. The CDR3 DNA reads TGTGCCAGCAGTTTCCCGGGGGCAAATGGCTACACCTTC. Encoded protein: CASSFPGANGYTF.

In its sample, this clonotype was seen a few times. This chain uses TRBV20-1 with TRBJ1-1; unclear D gene. Germline CDR1 and CDR2: DFQATT and SNEGSKA (reference sequence). The CDR3 runs 12 residues. V lost 6 bases to trimming and J lost 5 bases, with 13 bases between them. Here the CDR3 DNA reads TGCAGTGCCACGGACCCCCCAACTGAAGCTTTCTTT. Its protein is CSATDPPTEAFF.

This clonotype counts as medium-sized (0.01 to 0.1%). The chain links TRBV30 to TRBJ2-3; D might be TRBD2 (5 bases). Trimming shortened V by 1 base and J by 0 bases, and 14 bases separated the two germline ends. CDR1 and CDR2 from the germline V gene are GTSNPN and SVGIG (reference sequence). This CDR3 spans 16 amino acids. The CDR3 is CAWSGLEAGSTDTQYF. The CDR3 DNA follows: TGTGCCTGGAGTGGTCTGGAGGCAGGTAGCACAGATACGCAGTATTTT.

This clonotype is medium-sized in the sample. The rearrangement joins TRBV2 to TRBJ1-1; 9 nucleotides align to TRBD1. Looked up from germline, CDR1 is SNHLY and CDR2 is FYNNEI. The trim removed 10 bases at V and 0 bases at J, leaving 15 bases unmatched. The CDR3 spans 17 residues. In DNA, the CDR3 is TGTGCCATCAAGACGACGGACAGGGGTTTTATGAACACTGAAGCTTTCTTT. It codes for CAIKTTDRGFMNTEAFF.

Relative to its sample, this clonotype is medium-sized. The V gene is TRBV7-9, the J gene TRBJ1-3; TRBD1 agrees at 7 bases. CDR3 size: 15 residues. The V segment lost 11 bases and the J segment 0 bases; nucleotides outside the gene matches: 10. CDR1 is SEHNR, CDR2 FQNEAQ, per germline (reference sequence). CDR3 sequence: CAGATGTSSGNTIYF. The CDR3 nucleotides read TGTGCCGGGGCGACAGGGACCTCCTCTGGAAACACCATATATTTT.

Many counts were recorded for this clonotype. V is TRBV19 and J is TRBJ2-5; D uncertain. V lost 3 bases, J lost 5 bases, and 19 bases lay in between. Germline lookup yields CDR1 LNHDA and CDR2 SQIVND (reference sequence). This CDR3 is 16 amino acids long. This CDR3 reads CASSIRLRQTWETQYF. The CDR3 DNA reads TGTGCCAGTAGTATCCGACTCAGACAAACTTGGGAGACCCAGTACTTC.

Ten or more counts support this clonotype. The chain uses TRBV3-1 and TRBJ2-7, with 8 bases aligning to TRBD1. Losses at the gene ends were 2 bases for V and 5 bases for J; bases not matched to a gene: 5. Germline values: CDR1 LGHDT, CDR2 YNNKEL (reference sequence). The CDR3 is 14 residues long. The CDR3 protein is CASSQSTGAHEQYF. In DNA form, the CDR3 reads TGTGCCAGCAGCCAATCGACAGGGGCCCACGAGCAGTACTTC.

This clonotype is labeled medium-sized. The chain has TRBV12-3 or TRBV12-4 and TRBJ1-1, with D maybe TRBD1 (6 bases). V was cut by 5 bases and J by 0 bases, with 13 bases left in between. CDR3 length: 15 residues. The CDR3 protein is CASSETGTMNTEAFF. CDR3 in DNA: TGTGCCAGCAGTGAAACAGGGACCATGAACACTGAAGCTTTCTTT.

In its sample, this clonotype was seen many times. The chain employs TRBV7-2 and TRBJ1-3, with D unclear. The germline V gene has CDR1 SGHTA and CDR2 FQGNSA. V lost 1 base, J lost 0 bases, and 10 bases lay in between. The CDR3 loop spans 16 amino acids. The CDR3: CASSLVGSSSGNTIYF. Here the CDR3 DNA reads TGTGCCAGCAGCTTAGTTGGTTCCAGCTCTGGAAACACCATATATTTT.

Relative to its sample, this clonotype is medium-sized (0.01 to 0.1%). This chain uses TRBV6-5 with TRBJ2-2; no clear D. The CDR3 is made up of 15 amino acids. Trimming cost V 2 bases and J 3 bases, with 10 bases left between them. Germline V gene data show CDR1 as MNHEY and CDR2 as SVGAGI. The CDR3: CASSYLGADTGELFF. In DNA, the CDR3 is TGTGCCAGCAGTTACCTAGGCGCGGACACCGGGGAGCTGTTTTTT.

This clonotype was seen a few times. The chain uses TRBV2 and TRBJ1-2; D is possibly TRBD1 (6 bases). With 7 bases removed from V and 2 bases from J, the gap between germline ends came to 17 bases. CDR1 SNHLY and CDR2 FYNNEI come from the germline V gene. There are 15 residues in the CDR3. This chain's CDR3 is CASTLGQLYNYGYTF. As DNA, the CDR3 is TGTGCCAGCACCCTAGGACAGCTTTACAACTATGGCTACACCTTC.

This rearrangement joins TRBV9 to TRBJ2-1, with 13 bases fitting TRBD2. The CDR3 runs 16 residues. Germline trimming cut 0 bases from V and 7 bases from J; bases unmatched to any gene: 4. Germline V gene sequence: CDR1 SGDLS, CDR2 YYNGEE. CDR3 amino acids: CASSVGTSGRLNEQFF. As DNA, the CDR3 is TGTGCCAGCAGCGTAGGGACTAGCGGGAGACTAAATGAGCAGTTCTTC.

This clonotype was seen many times. CDR3 protein: CASSYVGSSGNTIYF. In nucleotides, the CDR3 is TGTGCCAGCAGTTACGTTGGCTCCTCTGGAAACACCATATATTTT. The V gene is TRBV6-5, the J gene TRBJ1-3; the D is unclear. Looked up from germline, CDR1 is MNHEY and CDR2 is SVGAGI. V dropped 2 bases and J dropped 0 bases, with 8 bases sitting between them. The CDR3 totals 15 residues.

The sample holds many counts of this clonotype. V gene TRBV29-1 combines with J gene TRBJ2-7; 8 positions agree with TRBD1. V lost 4 bases and J lost 6; bases outside the gene matches: 2. The V gene's germline CDR1 is SQVTM and CDR2 ANQGSEA. This CDR3 is 11 amino acids long. CDR3 sequence: CSVVTGGEQYF. CDR3 nucleotides: TGCAGCGTTGTAACAGGGGGCGAGCAGTACTTC.

This clonotype appeared once. The chain couples TRBV4-3 to TRBJ1-4; D remains unclear. Trimming stripped 0 bases from V and 17 bases from J, with 7 bases between. Germline V gene sequence: CDR1 LGHNA, CDR2 YSLEER. There are 10 residues in the CDR3. The CDR3 is CASSQENLFF. In DNA, the CDR3 is TGCGCCAGCAGCCAAGAAAACCTATTTTTT.

This clonotype showed up many times. The chain employs TRBV20-1 and TRBJ1-5, with D uncertain. Per germline, CDR1 DFQATT and CDR2 SNEGSKA (reference sequence). V lost 2 bases and J lost 7, with 15 bases in between. The CDR3 is 14 residues long. The CDR3 coding sequence is TGCAGTGCTAGACCTGGCGGCGAAGAGCAGCCCCAGCATTTT. It translates to CSARPGGEEQPQHF.

The rearrangement links TRBV20-1 to TRBJ2-7; 7 bases fit TRBD2. This CDR3 region has 13 residues. The germline V gene has CDR1 DFQATT and CDR2 SNEGSKA (reference sequence). V lost 3 bases and J lost 1; bases outside the gene matches: 3. CDR3 DNA sequence: TGCAGTGCTAGGGGGAGGGCATCCTACGAGCAGTACTTC. It translates to CSARGRASYEQYF.

This clonotype was detected only once. V gene TRBV2 combines with J gene TRBJ1-5; 9 bases agree with TRBD1. In germline, CDR1 is SNHLY, CDR2 FYNNEI. The CDR3 sequence is 14 residues long. Unmatched junction bases numbered 5, after V lost 8 bases and J lost 3 bases. The CDR3 spells CASWTGVINQPQHF. In DNA, the CDR3 is TGTGCCAGCTGGACAGGGGTGATCAATCAGCCCCAGCATTTT.

This clonotype was seen more than once but under ten times. This chain connects TRBV12-3 or TRBV12-4 to TRBJ1-6; D is ambiguous. This CDR3 contains 15 residues. V was trimmed by 1 base and J by 5 bases, leaving 9 bases between them. CDR3 residues: CASSLDVGDNSPLHF. As DNA, the CDR3 is TGTGCCAGCAGTTTAGACGTGGGTGATAATTCACCCCTCCACTTT.